The present TCR beta chain was sequenced within a study of spatial heterogeneity in lung cancer. Individual TCR cDNA molecules each bore their own unique molecular identifier. TCRdb called the 5' RACE reads again in MiXCR, with one record for every CDR3 protein. The data show roughly 80,000 distinct CDR3 sequences, with 10% to 15% seen just once and about 4.5% held by the top ten. Study-wide results and limits: There were more appearances of ubiquitous expanded tumor TCRs in blood at resection than at follow-up.

The sample's time point: sample taken at primary tumor resection. Sequencing covered unsorted whole RNA taken from tumor, nontumor lung or frozen PBMC. The roughly 68 donors had untreated early-stage non-small cell lung cancer. This clonotype was picked up one time. The antigen is unknown. Germline values: CDR1 MNHEY, CDR2 SVGEGT. V lost 4 bases to trimming and J lost 4 bases; unmatched junction nucleotides: 7. The CDR3 has 16 amino acids. The receptor was derived from a male donor with early-stage non-small cell lung cancer. The V gene is TRBV6-2 or TRBV6-3, the J gene TRBJ2-6; 7 nucleotides line up with TRBD1. Sequenced here: PBMCs, sampled at surgery. CDR3 in amino acids: CASSLDRQTGANVLTF. The CDR3 nucleotides are TGTGCCAGCAGTTTGGACAGGCAGACCGGGGCCAACGTCCTGACTTTC.